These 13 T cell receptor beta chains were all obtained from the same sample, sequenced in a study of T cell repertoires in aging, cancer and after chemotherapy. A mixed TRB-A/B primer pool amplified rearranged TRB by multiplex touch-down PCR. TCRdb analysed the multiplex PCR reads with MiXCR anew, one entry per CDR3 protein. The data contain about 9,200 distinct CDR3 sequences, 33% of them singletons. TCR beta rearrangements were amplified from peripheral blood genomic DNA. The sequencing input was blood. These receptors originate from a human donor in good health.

CDR3 sequence: CAIPGQVYNEQFF. As DNA, the CDR3 is TGTGCCATCCCGGGACAGGTATACAATGAGCAGTTCTTC. This chain joins TRBV5-4 and TRBJ2-1; 8 bases line up with TRBD1. CDR1 and CDR2 (germline): SGHNT, YYREEE (reference sequence). The CDR3 runs to 13 residues. V was pared by 9 bases and J by 4 bases, with 6 bases of the junction left unmatched.

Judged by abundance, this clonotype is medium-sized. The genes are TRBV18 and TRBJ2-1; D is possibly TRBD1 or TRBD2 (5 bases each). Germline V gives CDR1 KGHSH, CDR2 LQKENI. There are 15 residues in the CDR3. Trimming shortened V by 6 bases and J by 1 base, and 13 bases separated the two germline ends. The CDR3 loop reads CASSRGTRSYNEQFF. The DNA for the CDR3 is TGTGCCAGCTCCCGAGGGACCCGTTCCTACAATGAGCAGTTCTTC. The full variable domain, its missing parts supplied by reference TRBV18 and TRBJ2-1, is NAGVMQNPRHLVRRRGQEARLRCSPMKGHSHVYWYRQLPEEGLKFMVYLQKENIIDESGMPKERFSAEFPKEGPSILRIQQVVRGDSAAYFCASSRGTRSYNEQFFGPGTRLTVL.

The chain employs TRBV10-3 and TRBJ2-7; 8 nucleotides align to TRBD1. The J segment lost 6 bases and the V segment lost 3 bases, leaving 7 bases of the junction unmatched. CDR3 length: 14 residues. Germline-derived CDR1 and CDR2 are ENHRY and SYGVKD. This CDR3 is CAISDRQGAGEQYF. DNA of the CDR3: TGTGCCATCAGTGATCGGCAGGGGGCGGGCGAGCAGTACTTC.

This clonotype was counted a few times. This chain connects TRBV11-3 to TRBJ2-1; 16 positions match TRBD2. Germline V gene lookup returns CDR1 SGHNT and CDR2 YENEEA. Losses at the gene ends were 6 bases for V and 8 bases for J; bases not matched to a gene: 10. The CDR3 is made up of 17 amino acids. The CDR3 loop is CASSPPGLAGGPYEQFF. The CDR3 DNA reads TGTGCCAGCAGTCCCCCGGGACTAGCGGGAGGGCCCTATGAGCAGTTCTTC.

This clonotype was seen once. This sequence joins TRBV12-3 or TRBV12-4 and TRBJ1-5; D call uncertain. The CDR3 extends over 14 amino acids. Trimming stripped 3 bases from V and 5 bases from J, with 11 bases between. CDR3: CASSLGRRHQPQHF. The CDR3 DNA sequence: TGTGCCAGCAGTTTGGGCAGGAGACATCAGCCCCAGCATTTT.

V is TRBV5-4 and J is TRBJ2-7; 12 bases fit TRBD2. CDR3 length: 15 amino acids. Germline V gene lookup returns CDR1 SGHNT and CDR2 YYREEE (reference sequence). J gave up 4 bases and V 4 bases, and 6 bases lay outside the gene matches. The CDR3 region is CASSQLAGGLYEQYF. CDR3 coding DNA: TGTGCCAGCAGCCAACTAGCGGGAGGTCTATACGAGCAGTACTTC.

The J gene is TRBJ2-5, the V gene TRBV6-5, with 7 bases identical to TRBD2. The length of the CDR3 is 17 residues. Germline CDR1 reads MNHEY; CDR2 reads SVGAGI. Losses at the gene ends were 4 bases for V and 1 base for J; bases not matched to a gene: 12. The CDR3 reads CASSSLLSGALQETQYF. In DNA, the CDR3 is TGTGCCAGCAGTTCCCTCTTAAGCGGGGCACTCCAAGAGACCCAGTACTTC.

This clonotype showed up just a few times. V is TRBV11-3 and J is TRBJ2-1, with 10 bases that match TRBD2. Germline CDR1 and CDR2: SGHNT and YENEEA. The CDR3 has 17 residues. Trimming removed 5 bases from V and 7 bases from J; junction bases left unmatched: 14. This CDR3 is CASSLTRLAGVANEQFF. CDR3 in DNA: TGTGCCAGCAGCCTAACGCGCCTAGCGGGAGTCGCAAATGAGCAGTTCTTC.

CDR3 loop: CASSQDQGGGYTF. The CDR3 DNA reads TGTGCCAGCAGCCAAGATCAGGGTGGCGGCTACACCTTC. The rearrangement links TRBV5-4 to TRBJ1-2; possibly TRBD1 for D (5 bases). Germline V CDR1 and CDR2: SGHNT, YYREEE (reference sequence). Trimming stripped 4 bases from V and 8 bases from J, with 15 bases between. The CDR3 sequence is 13 residues long.

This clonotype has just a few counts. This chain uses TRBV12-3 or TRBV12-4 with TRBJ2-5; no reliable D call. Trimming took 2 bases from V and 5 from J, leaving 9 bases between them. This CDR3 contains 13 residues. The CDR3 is CASSLTTFETQYF. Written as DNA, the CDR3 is TGTGCCAGCAGTTTAACGACATTTGAGACCCAGTACTTC.

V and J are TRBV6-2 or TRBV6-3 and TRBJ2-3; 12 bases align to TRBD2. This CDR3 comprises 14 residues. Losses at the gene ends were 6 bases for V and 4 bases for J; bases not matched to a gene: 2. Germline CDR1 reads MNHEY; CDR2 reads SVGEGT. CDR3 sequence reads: CASRTSGGPDTQYF. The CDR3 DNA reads TGTGCCAGCAGGACTAGCGGGGGACCAGATACGCAGTATTTT.

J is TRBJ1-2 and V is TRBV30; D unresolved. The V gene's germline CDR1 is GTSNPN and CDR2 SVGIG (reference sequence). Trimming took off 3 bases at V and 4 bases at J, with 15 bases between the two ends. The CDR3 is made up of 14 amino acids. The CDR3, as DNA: TGTGCCTGGAGCCCCGGGGAGGGCCTCTATGGCTACACCTTC. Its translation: CAWSPGEGLYGYTF.

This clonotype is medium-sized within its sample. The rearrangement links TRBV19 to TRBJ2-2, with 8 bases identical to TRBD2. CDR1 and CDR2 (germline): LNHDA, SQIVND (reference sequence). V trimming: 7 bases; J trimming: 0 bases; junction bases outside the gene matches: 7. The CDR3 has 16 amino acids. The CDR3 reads CASTYSGVTNTGELFF. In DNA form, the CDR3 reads TGTGCCAGTACCTATAGCGGGGTCACGAACACCGGGGAGCTGTTTTTT.